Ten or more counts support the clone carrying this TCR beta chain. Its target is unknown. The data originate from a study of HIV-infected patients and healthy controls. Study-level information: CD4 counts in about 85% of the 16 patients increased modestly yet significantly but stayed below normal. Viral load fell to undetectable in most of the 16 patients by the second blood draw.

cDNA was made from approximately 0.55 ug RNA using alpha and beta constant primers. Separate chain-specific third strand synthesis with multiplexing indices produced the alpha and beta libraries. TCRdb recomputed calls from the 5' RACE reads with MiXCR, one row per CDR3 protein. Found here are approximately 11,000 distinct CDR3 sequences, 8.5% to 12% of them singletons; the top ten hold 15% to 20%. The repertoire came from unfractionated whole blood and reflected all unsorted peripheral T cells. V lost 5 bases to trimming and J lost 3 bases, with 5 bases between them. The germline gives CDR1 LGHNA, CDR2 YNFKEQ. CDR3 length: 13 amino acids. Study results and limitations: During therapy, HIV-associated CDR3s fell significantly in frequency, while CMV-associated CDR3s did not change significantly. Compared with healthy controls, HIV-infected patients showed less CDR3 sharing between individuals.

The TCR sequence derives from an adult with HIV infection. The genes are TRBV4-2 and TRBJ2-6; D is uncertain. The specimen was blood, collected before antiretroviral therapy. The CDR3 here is CASSAGGANVLTF. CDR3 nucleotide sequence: TGTGCCAGCAGCGCAGGTGGGGCCAACGTCCTGACTTTC.